A selection of T cell receptor beta chains follows, all from one sample in a study of blood T cell repertoires in COVID-19. The method was immunoSEQ multiplex PCR; TCRdb's version includes in-frame clones alone and lacks a portion of them. The profile shows fewer than 350,000 clones, 86% of them singletons. Sequencing input: peripheral blood. The receptors were gathered from a man aged 40-55 years with active or convalescent COVID-19. Each CDR3 is given with its conserved first and last residue. A D gene is named only where the DNA matches it firmly. Size values are once, few and many counts, or a class for expanded clones, and some rows have none.

d_call clone_size j_call v_call cdr3_aa cdr3_nt
- - TRBJ2-6 TRBV19 CASADGVSGANVLTF TGTGCCAGCGCGGACGGGGTATCTGGGGCCAACGTCCTGACTTTC
TRBD1 - TRBJ1-5 TRBV5-1 CASSYGQGNQPQHF TGCGCCAGCAGCTACGGACAGGGCAATCAGCCCCAGCATTTT
- - TRBJ1-1 TRBV18 CASSPVVGGTEAFF TGTGCCAGCTCACCGGTGGTGGGGGGCACTGAAGCTTTCTTT
TRBD2 - TRBJ2-2 TRBV7-2 CASSPHGTSGLNTGELFF TGTGCCAGCAGCCCGCACGGGACTAGCGGCCTGAACACCGGGGAGCTGTTTTTT
TRBD1 - TRBJ1-5 TRBV2 CASMGQGRNQPQHF TGTGCCAGCATGGGACAGGGTAGGAATCAGCCCCAGCATTTT
- - TRBJ1-6 TRBV30 CAWRSQYNSPLHF TGTGCCTGGAGGTCACAGTATAATTCACCCCTCCACTTT
- - TRBJ1-2 TRBV30 CAWSTTLATYGYTF TGTGCCTGGAGTACGACACTGGCTACCTATGGCTACACCTTC
TRBD1 - TRBJ2-7 TRBV27 CASSETGGANEQYF TGTGCCAGCAGTGAGACAGGGGGCGCGAACGAGCAGTACTTC
TRBD2 many TRBJ2-3 TRBV3-1/TRBV3-2 CASSFGLAGDTQYF TGTGCCAGCAGCTTTGGACTAGCGGGAGATACGCAGTATTTT
TRBD1 - TRBJ1-5 TRBV5-5 CASSPGTGEWSNQPQHF TGTGCCAGCAGCCCTGGGACAGGGGAGTGGAGCAATCAGCCCCAGCATTTT
- - TRBJ2-7 TRBV27 CASSSQGEQYF TGTGCCAGCAGTTCGCAGGGGGAGCAGTACTTC